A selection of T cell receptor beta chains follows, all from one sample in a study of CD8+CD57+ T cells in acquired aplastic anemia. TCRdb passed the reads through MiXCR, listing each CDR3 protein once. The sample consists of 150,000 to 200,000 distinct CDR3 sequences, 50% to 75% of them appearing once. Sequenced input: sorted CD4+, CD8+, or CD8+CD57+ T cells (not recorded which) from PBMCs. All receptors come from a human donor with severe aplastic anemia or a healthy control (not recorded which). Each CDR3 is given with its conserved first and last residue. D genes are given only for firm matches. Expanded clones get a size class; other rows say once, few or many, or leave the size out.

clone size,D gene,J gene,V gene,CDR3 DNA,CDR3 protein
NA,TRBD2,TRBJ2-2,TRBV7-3,TGTGCCAGCAGCTTAACCGGACTAGCGGGAACCGGGGAGCTGTTTTTT,CASSLTGLAGTGELFF
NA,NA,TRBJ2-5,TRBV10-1,TGCGCCCGCAGGGGATACAGGGTTGCGGCGGAGAACCAGTACTTC,CARRGYRVAAENQYF
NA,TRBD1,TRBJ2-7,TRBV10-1,TGCGCCAGCAGTGCCGGGACAGGGTACAACGAGCAGTACTTC,CASSAGTGYNEQYF
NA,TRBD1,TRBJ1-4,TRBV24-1,TGTGCCACCACATTACCGGGACAGTCAGAGGAAAAACTGTTTTTT,CATTLPGQSEEKLFF
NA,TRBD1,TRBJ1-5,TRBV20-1,TGCAGTGCGTCGAGACAGGGGGGTAGCTATAGCAATCAGCCCCAGCATTTT,CSASRQGGSYSNQPQHF
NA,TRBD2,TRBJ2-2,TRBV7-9,TGTGCCAGCAGAGTGACTAGCGGGAGTGTAACCGGGGAGCTGTTTTTT,CASRVTSGSVTGELFF
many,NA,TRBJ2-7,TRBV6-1,TGTGCCAGCAGTGAAGAGGGAGGACAATACGAGCAGTACTTC,CASSEEGGQYEQYF
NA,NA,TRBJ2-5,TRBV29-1,TGCAGCGTTGGTCGGGGGCAAGAGACCCAGTACTTC,CSVGRGQETQYF
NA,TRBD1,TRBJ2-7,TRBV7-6,TGTGCCAGCAGCCAGCCGGGTACAGGGGGAGAGCAGTACTTC,CASSQPGTGGEQYF
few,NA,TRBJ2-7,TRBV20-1,TGCAGTGCTAGAGACCCCCAGGGCTCCTACGAGCAGTACTTC,CSARDPQGSYEQYF
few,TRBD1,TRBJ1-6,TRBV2,TGTGCCAGCCAAACCCTGGACAGGGTTGGTTCACCCCTCCACTTT,CASQTLDRVGSPLHF
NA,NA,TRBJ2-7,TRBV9,TGTGCCAGCGGCGCTGGGACGGCCCCCTACGAGCAGAACTTC,CASGAGTAPYEQNF
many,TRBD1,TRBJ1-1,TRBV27,TGTGCCAGCCAGGGGGACGGTGCCACTGAAGCTTTCTTT,CASQGDGATEAFF
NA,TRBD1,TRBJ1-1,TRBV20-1,TGCAGTGCTAGAGAGGGTGACAGGGGAGTACGCACTGAAGCTTTCTTT,CSAREGDRGVRTEAFF
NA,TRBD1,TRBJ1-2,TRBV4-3,TGCGCCAGCAGCCAAGATCTCCAGACAGGGTGGAATGGCTACACCTTC,CASSQDLQTGWNGYTF
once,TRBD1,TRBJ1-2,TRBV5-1,TGCGCCAGCAGTGTAGGGATAGCCTACGAGCAGGGGGCGTTATCTAGTGGCTACACCTTC,CASSVGIAYEQGALSSGYTF
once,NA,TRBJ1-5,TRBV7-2,TGTGCCAGCAGCTTAAGCGGGACAACCTTAAGCAATCAGCCCCAGCATTTT,CASSLSGTTLSNQPQHF
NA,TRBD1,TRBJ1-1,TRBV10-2,TGCGCCAGCGGACAGGACATTAACACTGAAGCTTTCTTT,CASGQDINTEAFF
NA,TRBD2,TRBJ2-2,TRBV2,TGTGCCAGCAGTGACGGGAGGGTCCCCGGGGAGCTGTTTTTT,CASSDGRVPGELFF
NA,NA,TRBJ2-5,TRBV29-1,TGCAGCGTAGAACAGAGTTGGAGAGAGACCCAGTACTTC,CSVEQSWRETQYF
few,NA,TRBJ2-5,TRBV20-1,TGCAGTGCCCGCCGGAGTCCCCAAGAGACCCAGTACTTC,CSARRSPQETQYF
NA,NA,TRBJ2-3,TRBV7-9,TGTGCCAGCAATCGGGCTACCCAAGATACGCAGTATTTT,CASNRATQDTQYF
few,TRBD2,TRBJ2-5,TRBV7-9,TGTGCCAGCAACCCGGGACTAGCGGGACAAGAGACCCAGTACTTC,CASNPGLAGQETQYF
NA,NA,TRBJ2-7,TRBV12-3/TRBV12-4,TGTGCCAGCAGTTTGATGCCCTACGAGCAGTACTTC,CASSLMPYEQYF
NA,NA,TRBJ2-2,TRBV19,TGTGCCAGTAGTTCGGGTCCGAACACCGGGGAGCTGTTTTTT,CASSSGPNTGELFF
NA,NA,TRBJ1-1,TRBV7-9,TGTGCCGTTCCTAGGGAGGTCACGAACACTGAAGCTCTCTTT,CAVPREVTNTEALF
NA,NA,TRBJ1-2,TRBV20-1,TGCAGTGCTAGAGATCTAATGGGAGGGGGCTATGGCTACACCTTC,CSARDLMGGGYGYTF
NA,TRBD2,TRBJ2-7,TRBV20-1,TGCAGTGCTAGTCCGGGAGGATCCCACGAGCAGTACTTC,CSASPGGSHEQYF
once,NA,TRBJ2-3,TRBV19,TGTGCCTTCCATTCGGGGGGCAGCACAGATACGCAGTATTTT,CAFHSGGSTDTQYF
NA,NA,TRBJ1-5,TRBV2,TGTGCCAGCAGTGATGATGATCAGCCCCAGCATTTT,CASSDDDQPQHF
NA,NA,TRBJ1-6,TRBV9,TGTGCCAGCAGCTTGGTACCCGGGGGCGGCTCACCCCTCCACTTT,CASSLVPGGGSPLHF
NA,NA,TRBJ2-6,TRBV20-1,TGCAGTGCTATAAGTGGGGGGGCATTATCCGGGGCCAACGTCCTGACTTTC,CSAISGGALSGANVLTF
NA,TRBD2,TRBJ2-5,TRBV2,TGTGCCAGCAGTGTGGGACTAGATCAAGAGACCCAGTACTTC,CASSVGLDQETQYF
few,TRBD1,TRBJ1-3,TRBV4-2,TGTGCCAGCAGCCAGCCAGGACAGGGGTTAGAGTTT,CASSQPGQGLEF
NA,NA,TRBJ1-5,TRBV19,TGTGCCAGTAGTCCAGAGCGGGGGGTGTCTCAGCCCCAGCATTTT,CASSPERGVSQPQHF
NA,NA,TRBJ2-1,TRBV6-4,TGTGCCAGCAGTCAGGGAGAGGGTCCCAATGAGCAGTTCTTC,CASSQGEGPNEQFF
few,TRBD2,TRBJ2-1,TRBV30,TGTGCCTGGACATTACTAGCGGGGGGGGCATACGAGCAGTTCTTC,CAWTLLAGGAYEQFF
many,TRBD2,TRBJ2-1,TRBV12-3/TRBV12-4,TGTGCCAGCAGCCGCGGGGGGCTCACTACCGTCAATGAGCAGTTCTTC,CASSRGGLTTVNEQFF
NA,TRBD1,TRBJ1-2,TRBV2,TGTGCCAGCGAACTAGGGACAGTCTACTATGGCTACACCTTC,CASELGTVYYGYTF
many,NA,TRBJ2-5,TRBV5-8,TGTGCCACCACCCCCCCCAACGAGACCCAGTACTTC,CATTPPNETQYF
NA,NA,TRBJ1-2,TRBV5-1,TGCGCCAGCTCGACCCAGGGTGGCTATGGCTACACCTTC,CASSTQGGYGYTF
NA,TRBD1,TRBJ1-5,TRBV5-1,TGCGCCAGCAGCCAAGGGACAGGGGATTTGGCTACCAATCAGCCCCAGCATTTT,CASSQGTGDLATNQPQHF
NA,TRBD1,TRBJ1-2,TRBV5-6,TGTGCCAGCAGCTTGCTTCAGGGGGCGAACTATGGCTACACCTTC,CASSLLQGANYGYTF
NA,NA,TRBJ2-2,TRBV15,TGTGCCACCAGCAGAGATCCGCAGACCGGGGAGCTGTTTTTT,CATSRDPQTGELFF
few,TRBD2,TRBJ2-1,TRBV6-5,TGTGCCAGCAGCCTACTCGCGGGGGGGCGCTCCTACAATGAGCAGTTCTTC,CASSLLAGGRSYNEQFF
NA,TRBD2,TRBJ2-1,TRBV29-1,TGCAGCGTCCTCGGGGGACTAGCGGTATACAATGAGCAGTTCTTC,CSVLGGLAVYNEQFF
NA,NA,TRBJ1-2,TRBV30,TGTGCCTGGAGTGTGGGACATCTTTACACCTTC,CAWSVGHLYTF
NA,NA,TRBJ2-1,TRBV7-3,TGTGCCAGCAGCTTCAGCCCTTCCTACAATGAGCAGTTCTTC,CASSFSPSYNEQFF
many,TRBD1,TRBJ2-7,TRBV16,TGTGCCAGCAGCCCTTATCGGGACAGGGCGTGGGAGCAGTACTTC,CASSPYRDRAWEQYF
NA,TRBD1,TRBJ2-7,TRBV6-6,TGTGCCAGCAGTTACCGGGACAGGGATTTCGAGCAGTACTTC,CASSYRDRDFEQYF
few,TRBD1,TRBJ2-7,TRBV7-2,TGTGCCAGCAGCTTAGAGGCAGGGGGCTCCTACGAGCAGTACTTC,CASSLEAGGSYEQYF
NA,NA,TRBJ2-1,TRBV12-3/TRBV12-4,TGTGCCAGCAGTTTTAGGGGCGGTGAGCAGTTCTTC,CASSFRGGEQFF
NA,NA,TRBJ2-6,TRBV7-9,TGCGCCAGCAGCCCAGGTGTCCTCTTCGGGGCCAACGTCCTGACTTTC,CASSPGVLFGANVLTF
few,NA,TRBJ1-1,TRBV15,TGTGCCACCAGCAATAAGGGAGGCACTGAAGCTTTCTTT,CATSNKGGTEAFF
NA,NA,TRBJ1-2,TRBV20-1,TGCAGTGCCCCACACCCAAACTATGGCTACACCTTC,CSAPHPNYGYTF
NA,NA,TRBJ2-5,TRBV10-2,TGCGCCACAACTAGGGACGAGACCCAGTGCTTC,CATTRDETQCF
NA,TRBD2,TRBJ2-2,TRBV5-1,TGCGCCAGCAACTTGGATCGGGGGGAGAACACCGGGGAGCTGTTTTTT,CASNLDRGENTGELFF
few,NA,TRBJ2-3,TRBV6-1,TGTGCCAGCAGAACGACATGGGAGACAGGCAGCACAGATACGCAGTATTTT,CASRTTWETGSTDTQYF
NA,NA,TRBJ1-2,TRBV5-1,TGCGCCAGCAGCTTGGGGGCAAACATCGCCCGTAGTTATGGCTACACCTTC,CASSLGANIARSYGYTF
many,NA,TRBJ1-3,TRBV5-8,TGTGCCAGCAGCTTGGCGGGGCGTGGAAACACCATATATTTT,CASSLAGRGNTIYF